Below, 30 T cell receptor beta chains from the same sample are listed, as sequenced in a study of blood T cell repertoires in COVID-19. Measured with immunoSEQ multiplex PCR; TCRdb has only the in-frame clones, and not every one. The sample consists of 85,000 to 110,000 clones, less than 90% of them appearing once. Specimen: peripheral blood. These receptors were collected from a human donor in a cohort sampled during active COVID-19.

The V call is TRBV5-4, the J call TRBJ1-5; weak D call: TRBD1 (5 bases). CDR3 size: 14 residues. CDR1 is SGHNT, CDR2 YYREEE, per germline (reference sequence). V lost 4 bases and J 2 bases, leaving 10 bases between the germline ends. The CDR3, as DNA: TGTGCCAGCAGCGGCGGGGGTGGCAATCAGCCCCAGCATTTT. Encoded protein: CASSGGGGNQPQHF.

The rearrangement uses TRBV9 and TRBJ2-3; the match to TRBD2 covers 7 bases. CDR1 is SGDLS, CDR2 YYNGEE, per germline. This CDR3 has 18 residues. The ends lost 0 bases at V and 2 bases at J; junction bases unmatched: 12. Here the CDR3 reads CASSVELLAPYDTDTQYF. The CDR3 nucleotides read TGTGCCAGCAGCGTAGAACTACTAGCGCCCTACGACACAGATACGCAGTATTTT.

The chain couples TRBV4-2 to TRBJ2-2, with 7 bases identical to TRBD1. Germline CDR1 and CDR2: LGHNA and YNFKEQ. The CDR3 has 15 residues. V lost 4 bases, J lost 6 bases, and 8 bases stayed unmatched. CDR3 protein: CASSPRPDRAGELFF. As DNA, the CDR3 is TGTGCCAGCAGCCCACGACCTGACAGGGCCGGGGAGCTGTTTTTT.

The genes are TRBV30 and TRBJ1-2; D might be TRBD1 (6 bases). Trimming took 1 base from V and 10 from J, leaving 22 bases between them. Germline lookup yields CDR1 GTSNPN and CDR2 SVGIG (reference sequence). This CDR3 has 15 residues. CDR3 DNA sequence: TGTGCCTGGAGTGGCGGGGGGCATAGCATCCGAGTCTACACCTTC. Translating gives CAWSGGGHSIRVYTF.

This chain joins TRBV2 and TRBJ1-2; 9 bases line up with TRBD1. Germline V gives CDR1 SNHLY, CDR2 FYNNEI. The CDR3 consists of 14 residues. With V trimmed by 8 bases and J by 6 bases, 10 bases remained unmatched. CDR3 bases: TGTGCCAGCTACCCAATCACAGGGGGCAATGGCTACACCTTC. Its translation is CASYPITGGNGYTF.

This sequence joins TRBV19 and TRBJ1-4, with TRBD1 identical over 8 bases. Trimming at V came to 5 bases and at J to 8 bases, leaving 10 bases not matched to a gene. CDR1 is LNHDA and CDR2 is SQIVND in the germline V gene (reference sequence). The CDR3 runs 15 residues. The CDR3 protein is CASSPRTGPREKLFF. CDR3 nucleotides: TGTGCCAGTAGTCCCCGGACAGGGCCGAGAGAAAAACTGTTTTTT.

A single count supports this clone. The V and J genes are TRBV27 and TRBJ2-1, with 9 bases matching TRBD2. CDR3 size: 16 residues. Losses at the gene ends were 5 bases for V and 6 bases for J; bases not matched to a gene: 11. Germline values: CDR1 MNHEY, CDR2 SMNVEV (reference sequence). The CDR3 region has the DNA TGTGCCAGCAGTCGACTAGCGGATCTTTTCTCCAATGAGCAGTTCTTC. It yields the protein CASSRLADLFSNEQFF.

This clone has only one observation. This sequence joins TRBV20-1 and TRBJ2-5; TRBD2 matches at 9 bases. V was pared by 3 bases and J by 1 base, with 6 bases of the junction left unmatched. Germline assignment: CDR1 DFQATT and CDR2 SNEGSKA (reference sequence). The length of the CDR3 is 15 residues. This CDR3 reads CSASRPTSGQETQYF. CDR3 DNA: TGCAGTGCTAGTAGGCCGACTAGCGGCCAAGAGACCCAGTACTTC.

The chain recombines TRBV28 with TRBJ1-2, with D unclear. CDR1 MDHEN and CDR2 SYDVKM come from the germline V gene. V was cut by 11 bases and J by 4 bases, with 17 bases left in between. This CDR3 has 13 residues. In nucleotides, the CDR3 is TGTGCCTTGGAGGGTTCGGGAGGCTATGGCTACACCTTC. It codes for CALEGSGGYGYTF.

This rearrangement joins TRBV30 to TRBJ2-5; the match to TRBD2 covers 11 bases. Germline-derived CDR1 and CDR2 are GTSNPN and SVGIG (reference sequence). This CDR3 is 16 amino acids long. The V gene end was trimmed by 0 bases and the J gene end by 4 bases; junction bases not matched to a gene: 7. The CDR3 sequence is CAWSVGLAGGPETQYF. Here the CDR3 DNA reads TGTGCCTGGAGTGTTGGATTAGCGGGGGGGCCAGAGACCCAGTACTTC.

The chain uses TRBV19 and TRBJ1-5; D is unclear. This CDR3 has 13 amino acids. V lost 4 bases and J 6 bases, leaving 10 bases between the germline ends. CDR1 is LNHDA and CDR2 is SQIVND in the germline V gene (reference sequence). CDR3 nucleotides: TGTGCCAGTAGTACACGCGGGCTTCAGCCCCAGCATTTT. Translated, it gives CASSTRGLQPQHF.

V gene TRBV5-1 combines with J gene TRBJ2-7, with 7 nucleotides matching TRBD1. Germline trimming cut 4 bases from V and 5 bases from J; bases unmatched to any gene: 15. The germline gives CDR1 SGHRS, CDR2 YFSETQ. This CDR3 comprises 16 residues. The CDR3 region has the DNA TGCGCCAGCAGCCCGTTTGGCCCGACAGGGACCCACGAGCAGTACTTC. It translates to CASSPFGPTGTHEQYF.

The V call is TRBV9, the J call TRBJ2-2; 7 nucleotides line up with TRBD1. Trimming took 4 bases from V and 0 from J; bases not matched to a gene: 12. Germline CDR1 is SGDLS and CDR2 is YYNGEE. This CDR3 is built from 18 residues. The DNA of the CDR3 is TGTGCCAGCAGCCCCGGGACAGACCGGAACCCGAACACCGGGGAGCTGTTTTTT. The encoded protein is CASSPGTDRNPNTGELFF.

The chain carries TRBV14 and TRBJ2-1; 7 bases are shared with TRBD2. V gave up 3 bases and J gave up 2 bases; unmatched junction bases: 1. The CDR3 runs 14 residues. Germline lookup yields CDR1 SGHDN and CDR2 FVKESK. This CDR3 reads CASSHGLAYNEQFF. For the CDR3, the DNA is TGTGCCAGCAGCCACGGACTAGCCTACAATGAGCAGTTCTTC. Filled out from reference TRBV14 and TRBJ2-1, the complete variable domain reads EAGVTQFPSHSVIEKGQTVTLRCDPISGHDNLYWYRRVMGKEIKFLLHFVKESKQDESGMPNNRFLAERTGGTYSTLKVQPAELEDSGVYFCASSHGLAYNEQFFGPGTRLTVL.

Note on this clone: A read error may account for a junction end that differs from germline. This sequence joins TRBV7-2 and TRBJ1-6, with TRBD1 as a possible D gene (6 bases). The V gene's germline CDR1 is SGHTA and CDR2 FQGNSA. This CDR3 is 13 amino acids long. The CDR3 protein is CASSVKSRDINFF. CDR3 nucleotide sequence: TGTGCCAGCAGCGTAAAGAGCCGGGACATTAATTTTTTT.

This chain connects TRBV10-3 to TRBJ2-2; 7 bases align to TRBD1. Germline V gene sequence: CDR1 ENHRY, CDR2 SYGVKD. The CDR3 spans 15 residues. Trimming removed 3 bases from V and 0 bases from J; junction bases left unmatched: 1. DNA for the CDR3: TGTGCCATCAGTGAACAGGGGTCGAACACCGGGGAGCTGTTTTTT. Encoded protein: CAISEQGSNTGELFF.

The rearrangement uses TRBV6-6 and TRBJ2-2, with D uncertain. CDR3 size: 12 residues. Per the germline V gene, CDR1 is MNHNY and CDR2 is SVGAGI (reference sequence). Trimming removed 8 bases from V and 7 bases from J, with 11 bases in between. CDR3 in amino acids: CASQALRGELFF. The CDR3 bases are TGTGCCAGCCAGGCACTTCGCGGGGAGCTGTTTTTT.

This sequence joins TRBV28 and TRBJ1-5; maybe TRBD1 (5 bases). CDR1 is MDHEN and CDR2 is SYDVKM in the germline V gene. V was cut by 8 bases and J by 11 bases, with 13 bases left in between. The CDR3 loop spans 11 amino acids. CDR3 residues: CASRSGGAQHF. In DNA, the CDR3 is TGTGCCAGCCGTTCGGGGGGGGCCCAGCATTTT.

This clone was found once. The chain combines TRBV7-9 with TRBJ1-2, with TRBD1 identical over 8 bases. The CDR3 spans 14 residues. Germline V gene sequence: CDR1 SEHNR, CDR2 FQNEAQ (reference sequence). V shed 5 bases and J 1 base; nucleotides not matched to a gene: 3. CDR3: CASSPGGLNYGYTF. CDR3 sequence (DNA): TGTGCCAGCAGCCCAGGGGGCCTTAACTATGGCTACACCTTC.

The genes are TRBV28 and TRBJ1-1; no definite D call. This CDR3 has 15 amino acids. CDR1 and CDR2 (germline): MDHEN, SYDVKM. V lost 3 bases and J lost 4, with 15 bases in between. The CDR3 nucleotides read TGTGCCAGCAGTTTTTTTTCCAACTCCCCCACTGAAGCTTTCTTT. Its protein is CASSFFSNSPTEAFF.

This chain connects TRBV5-1 to TRBJ2-1; D not certain. V shed 0 bases and J shed 5 bases, with 15 bases lying between them. Germline V gene data show CDR1 as SGHRS and CDR2 as YFSETQ. The CDR3 is 16 amino acids. CDR3 DNA sequence: TGCGCCAGCAGCTTGGATGATTGGCGGAAAGACAATGAGCAGTTCTTC. Protein sequence: CASSLDDWRKDNEQFF.

This chain joins TRBV3-1 (or the pseudogene TRBV3-2) and TRBJ2-1; 9 bases are a match to TRBD2. The CDR3 is 15 amino acids. Germline assignment: CDR1 LGHDT and CDR2 YNNKEL (reference sequence). V lost 3 bases, J lost 7 bases, and 7 bases stayed unmatched. CDR3 bases: TGTGCCAGCAGCCATCTAGCGGGGCGGAGGAATGAGCAGTTCTTC. Protein sequence: CASSHLAGRRNEQFF.

The genes are TRBV10-2 and TRBJ2-1; 9 bases agree with TRBD1. From germline, CDR1 is WSHSY and CDR2 SAAADI. The CDR3 loop spans 16 amino acids. Trimming took 4 bases from V and 7 from J; bases not matched to a gene: 11. The DNA of the CDR3 is TGCGCCAGCAGTGGAGGGACAGGGTATAGGGGGAATGAGCAGTTCTTC. Translating gives CASSGGTGYRGNEQFF.

The chain links TRBV7-9 to TRBJ1-1, with 7 bases lining up with TRBD1. V gave up 5 bases and J gave up 8 bases; unmatched junction bases: 5. In germline, CDR1 is SEHNR, CDR2 FQNEAQ (reference sequence). This CDR3 spans 12 amino acids. CDR3 bases: TGTGCCAGCAGCCACGAGGGGGCCGAAGCTTTCTTT. It yields the protein CASSHEGAEAFF.

The J gene is TRBJ2-3, the V gene TRBV6-2 or TRBV6-3; TRBD2 agrees at 8 bases. Germline V lookup: CDR1 MNHEY, CDR2 SVGEGT. Trimming at V came to 0 bases and at J to 3 bases, leaving 2 bases not matched to a gene. This CDR3 comprises 15 residues. This CDR3 reads CASSYSGGGTDTQYF. The CDR3 DNA reads TGTGCCAGCAGTTACTCCGGCGGGGGGACAGATACGCAGTATTTT.

The rearrangement links TRBV5-1 to TRBJ1-4; D is ambiguous. Germline CDR1 reads SGHRS; CDR2 reads YFSETQ. The CDR3 has 15 residues. V lost 2 bases, J lost 8 bases, and 16 bases lay in between. The CDR3 protein is CASSLAGHGREKLFF. Here the CDR3 DNA reads TGCGCCAGCAGCTTAGCAGGCCATGGTCGGGAAAAACTGTTTTTT.

V and J are TRBV6-2 or TRBV6-3 and TRBJ2-3, with a weak D call TRBD1 (5 bases). This CDR3 has 14 residues. CDR1 and CDR2 (germline): MNHEY, SVGEGT. V gave up 5 bases and J gave up 2 bases, with 11 bases separating them. Written as DNA, the CDR3 is TGTGCCAGCAGTCCCCGCAGGGACACAGATACGCAGTATTTT. Translated: CASSPRRDTDTQYF.

The chain carries TRBV5-8 and TRBJ1-2, with D possibly TRBD1 on 5 matching bases. The CDR3 runs to 17 residues. V was shortened by 4 bases and J by 3 bases, with 22 bases between the two germline ends. Germline V gene data show CDR1 as SGHTS and CDR2 as YDEGEE. This CDR3 reads CASSPGGGRLRDYGYTF. The CDR3 coding sequence is TGTGCCAGCAGCCCCGGGGGAGGGCGGCTTAGAGACTATGGCTACACCTTC.

The rearrangement uses TRBV5-1 and TRBJ2-5; 8 bases line up with TRBD2. The CDR3 totals 15 residues. The ends lost 2 bases at V and 5 bases at J; junction bases unmatched: 8. Germline values: CDR1 SGHRS, CDR2 YFSETQ. CDR3 amino acids: CASSFDPSGGETQYF. The CDR3 DNA sequence: TGCGCCAGCAGCTTCGACCCCTCGGGAGGGGAGACCCAGTACTTC.

The chain is built from TRBV7-2 and TRBJ1-5; 9 bases match TRBD1. The J segment lost 7 bases and the V segment lost 5 bases, leaving 15 bases of the junction unmatched. Germline lookup yields CDR1 SGHTA and CDR2 FQGNSA. The CDR3 has 17 residues. DNA of the CDR3: TGTGCCAGCAGCCTCTACACCGGGACAGGGTTTGAACAGCCCCAGCATTTT. Its protein is CASSLYTGTGFEQPQHF. The full variable domain, completed using reference TRBV7-2 and TRBJ1-5, is GAGVSQSPSNKVTEKGKDVELRCDPISGHTALYWYRQSLGQGLEFLIYFQGNSAPDKSGLPSDRFSAERTGGSVSTLTIQRTQQEDSAVYLCASSLYTGTGFEQPQHFGDGTRLSIL.